This TCR beta chain was captured in a study of cytomegalovirus exposure and HLA in healthy donors. Study-level results: In a later analysis, 17,000 or so TCR beta sequences were associated with HLA alleles at 0.05 false discovery rate. Testing in vitro showed a few CMV-associated chains specific for CMV antigens.

To note about this clone: What it recognizes is unknown.

V was pared by 5 bases and J by 5 bases, with 11 bases of the junction left unmatched. The germline V gene encodes CDR1 MDHEN and CDR2 SYDVKM. The CDR3 runs 16 residues. The PCR was carried out with 60 Vbeta primers and 13 Jbeta primers. TCRdb's copy holds only in-frame clones and misses some; the assay was immunoSEQ multiplex PCR. The table shows under 80,000 clones, with roughly 76% occurring only once. Input material: PBMCs. The sequence came from a woman aged 40 to 50 in good health and CMV-seronegative. The rearrangement joins TRBV28 to TRBJ2-2, with TRBD2 matching over 7 bases. The CDR3 reads CASSETSGTKTGELFF. The CDR3 nucleotides are TGTGCCAGCAGTGAGACCTCCGGGACTAAGACCGGGGAGCTGTTTTTT.